These 32 T cell receptor beta chains share one sample of origin, sequenced in a study of OX40 agonist ivuxolimab in advanced cancers. Using immunoSEQ multiplex PCR, the repertoire was profiled, and TCRdb retains in-frame clones only, with some absent. The data show about 40,000 clones, over 80% seen once. The specimen was CD4+ or CD8+ T cells sorted from blood, collected in a trial of the OX40 agonist ivuxolimab. The origin of the receptors is an adult with an advanced solid tumor such as melanoma, head and neck, liver or kidney cancer.

V gene TRBV2 combines with J gene TRBJ1-2; perhaps TRBD1 as D (5 bases). The CDR3 totals 14 residues. CDR1 and CDR2 (germline): SNHLY, FYNNEI. V lost 0 bases to trimming and J lost 6 bases, with 11 bases between them. As DNA, the CDR3 is TGTGCCAGCAGTGAAGCGGATGGGACCGATGGCTACACCTTC. Translated: CASSEADGTDGYTF.

This sequence joins TRBV6-5 and TRBJ1-5, with a tentative D call TRBD1 (5 bases). Per germline, CDR1 MNHEY and CDR2 SVGAGI. Trimming removed 5 bases at V and 6 bases at J, with 11 bases between. CDR3 length: 13 residues. In DNA form, the CDR3 reads TGTGCCAGCAGTGATCACGACAGTCAGCCCCAGCATTTT. This codes for CASSDHDSQPQHF.

This chain joins TRBV7-9 and TRBJ2-6; D is uncertain. Germline CDR1 reads SEHNR; CDR2 reads FQNEAQ (reference sequence). The germline V and J ends were trimmed by 0 bases and 0 bases, with 12 bases remaining between them. The CDR3 is 18 amino acids. CDR3 sequence: CASSLARQVISGANVLTF. Written as DNA, the CDR3 is TGTGCCAGCAGCTTAGCCCGTCAGGTGATCTCTGGGGCCAACGTCCTGACTTTC.

The table lists this clone with a count of one. The chain recombines TRBV28 with TRBJ1-2; no definite D call. This CDR3 region has 14 residues. CDR1 and CDR2 from the germline V gene are MDHEN and SYDVKM. Trimming stripped 2 bases from V and 0 bases from J, with 7 bases between. The CDR3 loop reads CASSLGTTNYGYTF. The CDR3 DNA reads TGTGCCAGCAGTTTAGGAACCACTAACTATGGCTACACCTTC.

J is TRBJ2-5 and V is TRBV28, with 7 bases fitting TRBD2. Germline V gene lookup returns CDR1 MDHEN and CDR2 SYDVKM. The ends lost 10 bases at V and 6 bases at J; junction bases unmatched: 11. CDR3 length: 13 amino acids. The CDR3 DNA sequence: TGTGCCACCCGAAACGGGGGGTTAAAGACCCAGTACTTC. This encodes CATRNGGLKTQYF. Variable domain in full (rest from reference TRBV28 and TRBJ2-5): DVKVTQSSRYLVKRTGEKVFLECVQDMDHENMFWYRQDPGLGLRLIYFSYDVKMKEKGDIPEGYSVSREKKERFSLILESASTNQTSMYLCATRNGGLKTQYFGPGTRLLVL.

The chain uses TRBV6-4 and TRBJ2-3; D is possibly TRBD2 (5 bases). This CDR3 region has 14 residues. In germline, CDR1 is MRHNA, CDR2 SNTAGT. V was cut by 7 bases and J by 7 bases, with 18 bases left in between. The CDR3 loop reads CASIGYGKVNTQYF. The DNA for the CDR3 is TGTGCCAGCATAGGATACGGGAAGGTAAATACGCAGTATTTT.

The J gene is TRBJ2-1, the V gene TRBV6-6, with D unresolved. Germline V gene lookup returns CDR1 MNHNY and CDR2 SVGAGI (reference sequence). This CDR3 has 14 amino acids. The germline V and J ends were trimmed by 5 bases and 8 bases, with 16 bases remaining between them. The CDR3: CASSPTGSTHEQFF. The CDR3 nucleotides are TGTGCCAGCAGTCCCACGGGTAGCACCCATGAGCAGTTCTTC.

J is TRBJ2-1 and V is TRBV4-1; D is undetermined. V was pared by 8 bases and J by 6 bases, with 14 bases between. Per the germline V gene, CDR1 is MGHRA and CDR2 is YSYEKL. CDR3 length equals 13 residues. CDR3 sequence reads: CASGGVIGNEQFF. The DNA of the CDR3 is TGCGCCAGCGGTGGAGTGATCGGCAATGAGCAGTTCTTC.

This chain connects TRBV5-6 to TRBJ1-1, with D maybe TRBD1 (5 bases). The ends were cut back, 2 bases at V and 7 bases at J, with 9 bases in the middle. The length of the CDR3 is 12 residues. Germline-derived CDR1 and CDR2 are SGHDT and YYEEEE. The CDR3 protein is CASSFSDSEAFF. For the CDR3, the DNA is TGTGCCAGCAGCTTCTCTGACAGTGAAGCTTTCTTT.

This clone has only one observation. The chain combines TRBV9 with TRBJ2-1; 8 nucleotides align to TRBD2. Trimming took 3 bases from V and 10 from J; bases not matched to a gene: 6. The CDR3 has 13 residues. In germline, CDR1 is SGDLS, CDR2 YYNGEE. The CDR3, as DNA: TGTGCCAGCAGCGCGGGGGGGGAGCGCGAGCAGTTCTTC. It translates to CASSAGGEREQFF. Full variable domain (rest looked up from reference TRBV9 and TRBJ2-1): DSGVTQTPKHLITATGQRVTLRCSPRSGDLSVYWYQQSLDQGLQFLIQYYNGEERAKGNILERFSAQQFPDLHSELNLSSLELGDSALYFCASSAGGEREQFFGPGTRLTVL.

The CDR3 spells CSVGTSPSYEQYF. In DNA form, the CDR3 reads TGCAGCGTAGGGACATCACCATCCTACGAGCAGTACTTC. This chain connects TRBV29-1 to TRBJ2-7, with a possible D match to TRBD1 (6 bases). Germline V gives CDR1 SQVTM, CDR2 ANQGSEA. V dropped 6 bases and J dropped 1 base, with 13 bases sitting between them. This CDR3 is 13 amino acids long.

This rearrangement joins TRBV19 to TRBJ2-7; 7 bases are a match to TRBD2. The CDR3 loop spans 16 amino acids. CDR1 is LNHDA, CDR2 SQIVND, per germline (reference sequence). V lost 4 bases, J lost 4 bases, and 13 bases stayed unmatched. For the CDR3, the DNA is TGTGCCAGTAGTAATGGGGCAGCGGGACGTACTTACGAGCAGTACTTC. It yields the protein CASSNGAAGRTYEQYF.

The chain carries TRBV7-8 and TRBJ2-1, with TRBD2 matching over 10 bases. Germline CDR1 is SGHVS and CDR2 is FQNEAQ. After removal of 5 bases from V and 0 bases from J, the junction contained 16 bases not matched to a gene. This CDR3 is built from 20 residues. The CDR3 reads CASSLGLAGTSASSYNEQFF. The CDR3 coding sequence is TGTGCCAGCAGCCTGGGACTTGCGGGGACTAGCGCGAGCTCCTACAATGAGCAGTTCTTC.

Here the CDR3 reads CASSFKGDQPQHF. The CDR3 nucleotides are TGTGCCAGCAGCTTTAAAGGGGATCAGCCCCAGCATTTT. The chain recombines TRBV11-2 with TRBJ1-5, with a weak D call TRBD1 (5 bases). The germline V gene has CDR1 SGHAT and CDR2 FQNNGV. Trimming cost V 3 bases and J 5 bases, with 8 bases left between them. CDR3 size: 13 residues. The whole variable domain, filled in from reference TRBV11-2 and TRBJ1-5, reads EAGVAQSPRYKIIEKRQSVAFWCNPISGHATLYWYQQILGQGPKLLIQFQNNGVVDDSQLPKDRFSAERLKGVDSTLKIQPAKLEDSAVYLCASSFKGDQPQHFGDGTRLSIL.

The chain links TRBV2 to TRBJ1-6; D gene unclear. The V and J ends lost 5 bases and 6 bases respectively, with 11 bases between them. The CDR3 has 14 amino acids. Germline CDR1 and CDR2: SNHLY and FYNNEI. CDR3 DNA sequence: TGTGCCAGCAGTTACCGTGCCCTTAATTCACCCCTCCACTTT. This gives the protein CASSYRALNSPLHF.

The V and J genes are TRBV30 and TRBJ1-2, with D unresolved. V gave up 1 base and J gave up 4 bases, with 10 bases separating them. Looked up from germline, CDR1 is GTSNPN and CDR2 is SVGIG (reference sequence). CDR3 length: 13 residues. CDR3: CAWSEEFFYGYTF. For the CDR3, the DNA is TGTGCCTGGAGTGAAGAGTTCTTCTATGGCTACACCTTC.

The chain has TRBV6-9 and TRBJ2-2; D uncertain. The CDR3 totals 11 residues. Germline CDR1 MNHGY, CDR2 SVAAGI. V lost 8 bases, J lost 8 bases, and 9 bases lay in between. For the CDR3, the DNA is TGTGCCAGCGTCGGAACAGGGGAGCTGTTTTTT. It yields the protein CASVGTGELFF.

V and J are TRBV4-1 and TRBJ2-7, with 8 bases lining up with TRBD2. The CDR3 length is 15 residues. Per the germline V gene, CDR1 is MGHRA and CDR2 is YSYEKL. The V and J ends lost 3 bases and 2 bases, in that order; junction bases with no gene match: 6. The CDR3 here is CASSQIAGSTYEQYF. DNA of the CDR3: TGCGCCAGCAGCCAGATAGCGGGATCCACCTACGAGCAGTACTTC.

The chain has TRBV19 and TRBJ1-1; the D gene is possibly TRBD1 (5 bases). The CDR3 runs to 13 residues. Germline V gives CDR1 LNHDA, CDR2 SQIVND (reference sequence). Trimming removed 3 bases from V and 1 base from J, with 6 bases in between. Here the CDR3 DNA reads TGTGCCAGTAGTATGGGGGGGAACACTGAAGCTTTCTTT. Its translation: CASSMGGNTEAFF.

V and J are TRBV10-1 and TRBJ1-5; D is possibly TRBD1 (5 bases). Trimming took 9 bases from V and 1 from J, leaving 13 bases between them. This CDR3 has 14 residues. The germline gives CDR1 WNHNN, CDR2 SYGVQD (reference sequence). The DNA for the CDR3 is TGCGCCAGACTCGGGGACCGGAGCAATCAGCCCCAGCATTTT. Translated, it gives CARLGDRSNQPQHF.

This chain links TRBV5-6 with TRBJ1-2; no definite D call. Trimming left V 5 bases short and J 8 bases short, with 10 bases between. Looked up from germline, CDR1 is SGHDT and CDR2 is YYEEEE. The CDR3 loop spans 11 amino acids. This CDR3 reads CASSLRGGYTF. The CDR3, as DNA: TGTGCCAGCAGTCTCCGGGGAGGCTACACCTTC.

This rearrangement joins TRBV5-6 to TRBJ2-1; perhaps TRBD2 as D (6 bases). Germline CDR1 reads SGHDT; CDR2 reads YYEEEE. The CDR3 loop spans 15 amino acids. The ends were cut back, 6 bases at V and 0 bases at J, with 13 bases in the middle. CDR3 sequence (DNA): TGTGCCAGCACCCTCTGGGGGGTCTCCTACAATGAGCAGTTCTTC. It is translated as CASTLWGVSYNEQFF.

The rearrangement links TRBV9 to TRBJ2-3; no firm D call. CDR3 length: 15 residues. Per the germline V gene, CDR1 is SGDLS and CDR2 is YYNGEE. The V and J ends lost 0 bases and 1 base respectively, with 9 bases between them. For the CDR3, the DNA is TGTGCCAGCAGCGTAGGGGCGGCCCGCACAGATACGCAGTATTTT. This sequence encodes CASSVGAARTDTQYF.

The chain carries TRBV19 and TRBJ1-5; 7 bases line up with TRBD1. The CDR3 contains 15 residues. V was clipped by 6 bases and J by 1 base; unmatched bases: 6. Germline V gene lookup returns CDR1 LNHDA and CDR2 SQIVND (reference sequence). This CDR3 is CASSEGARSNQPQHF. The CDR3 DNA reads as TGTGCCAGTAGCGAGGGGGCAAGAAGCAATCAGCCCCAGCATTTT.

This rearrangement joins TRBV4-1 to TRBJ2-7; TRBD1 is a possible D gene (5 bases). V lost 2 bases and J 4 bases, leaving 18 bases between the germline ends. CDR3 length: 16 amino acids. Germline loops: CDR1 MGHRA, CDR2 YSYEKL. This chain's CDR3 is CASSQLKTAPQYEQYF. The CDR3 nucleotides read TGCGCCAGCAGCCAATTGAAGACAGCCCCCCAATACGAGCAGTACTTC.

This clone has only a few counts. The chain is built from TRBV6-6 and TRBJ1-2; D is ambiguous. V was shortened by 8 bases and J by 2 bases, with 6 bases between the two germline ends. The CDR3 has 11 amino acids. CDR1 and CDR2 from the germline V gene are MNHNY and SVGAGI (reference sequence). The chain's CDR3 is CASVLNYGYTF. CDR3 DNA sequence: TGTGCCAGCGTCCTCAACTATGGCTACACCTTC.

Within the sample, this clone is medium-sized. The chain carries TRBV6-4 and TRBJ2-1; D ambiguous. Germline V gene lookup returns CDR1 MRHNA and CDR2 SNTAGT. The CDR3 sequence is 13 residues long. V was clipped by 3 bases and J by 15 bases, with 18 bases between them. This CDR3 is CASSEKAENSLFF. CDR3 sequence (DNA): TGTGCCAGCAGTGAAAAGGCGGAGAACTCCTTGTTCTTC.

The chain employs TRBV29-1 and TRBJ2-5; 8 positions agree with TRBD2. The CDR3 totals 14 residues. In germline, CDR1 is SQVTM, CDR2 ANQGSEA. The trim removed 3 bases at V and 4 bases at J, leaving 7 bases unmatched. CDR3 in DNA: TGCAGCGTTGATCCGGGAGGGCCTTCAGAGACCCAGTACTTC. As protein: CSVDPGGPSETQYF.

The table lists this clone with a count of one. The chain recombines TRBV5-6 with TRBJ2-2, with D possibly matching TRBD2 (6 bases). Trimming took off 6 bases at V and 5 bases at J, with 11 bases between the two ends. The CDR3 runs 13 residues. Looked up from germline, CDR1 is SGHDT and CDR2 is YYEEEE. The CDR3 sequence is CASTWEVTGELFF. DNA of the CDR3: TGTGCCAGCACCTGGGAGGTGACCGGGGAGCTGTTTTTT.

Remarks on this clone: No conserved phenylalanine or tryptophan is present at the end of the CDR3, so a read error is the likely explanation. The DNA is omitted, as the CDR3 cannot be located on it reliably, and the CDR3 follows TCRdb's listing. The rearrangement joins TRBV20-1 to TRBJ1-2; the listed D gene, TRBD1, was not tested against the DNA. The CDR3 length is 8 residues, termini included. Per the germline V gene, CDR1 is DFQATT and CDR2 is SNEGSKA (reference sequence). Here the CDR3 reads CSAGHRDN.

This chain uses TRBV28 with TRBJ2-1, with 9 bases aligning to TRBD2. Trimming cost V 5 bases and J 4 bases; bases outside gene matches: 15. The CDR3 sequence is 18 residues long. Per the germline V gene, CDR1 is MDHEN and CDR2 is SYDVKM. CDR3 sequence: CASSGTGAGGILYNEQFF. For the CDR3, the DNA is TGTGCCAGCAGTGGAACCGGGGCGGGAGGGATACTATACAATGAGCAGTTCTTC.

The chain combines TRBV6-5 with TRBJ2-7; TRBD1 might be the D (5 bases). Trimming removed 6 bases from V and 3 bases from J, with 9 bases in between. The CDR3 has 12 amino acids. In germline, CDR1 is MNHEY, CDR2 SVGAGI. CDR3 protein: CASSQDSYEQYF. In DNA, the CDR3 is TGTGCCAGCAGCCAAGACAGCTACGAGCAGTACTTC.